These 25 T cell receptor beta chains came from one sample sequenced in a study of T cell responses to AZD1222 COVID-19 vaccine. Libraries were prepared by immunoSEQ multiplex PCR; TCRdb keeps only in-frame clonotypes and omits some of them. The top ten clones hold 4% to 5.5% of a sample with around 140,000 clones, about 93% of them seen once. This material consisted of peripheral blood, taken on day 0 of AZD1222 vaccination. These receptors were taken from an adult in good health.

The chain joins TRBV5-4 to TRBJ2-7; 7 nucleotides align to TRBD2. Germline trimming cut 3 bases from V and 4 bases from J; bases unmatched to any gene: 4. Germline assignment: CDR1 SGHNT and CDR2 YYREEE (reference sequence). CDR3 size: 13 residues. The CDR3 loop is CASSWGGRYEQYF. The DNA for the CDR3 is TGTGCCAGCAGCTGGGGGGGGAGGTACGAGCAGTACTTC. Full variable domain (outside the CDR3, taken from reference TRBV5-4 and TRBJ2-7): ETGVTQSPTHLIKTRGQQVTLRCSSQSGHNTVSWYQQALGQGPQFIFQYYREEENGRGNFPPRFSGLQFPNYSSELNVNALELDDSALYLCASSWGGRYEQYFGPGTRLTVT.

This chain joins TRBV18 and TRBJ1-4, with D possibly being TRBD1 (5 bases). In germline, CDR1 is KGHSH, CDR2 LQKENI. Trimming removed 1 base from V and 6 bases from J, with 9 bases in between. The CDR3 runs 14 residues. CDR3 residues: CASSPQGRDEKLFF. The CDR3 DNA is TGTGCCAGCTCACCACAGGGGAGGGATGAAAAACTGTTTTTT. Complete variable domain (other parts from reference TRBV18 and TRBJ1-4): NAGVMQNPRHLVRRRGQEARLRCSPMKGHSHVYWYRQLPEEGLKFMVYLQKENIIDESGMPKERFSAEFPKEGPSILRIQQVVRGDSAAYFCASSPQGRDEKLFFGSGTQLSVL.

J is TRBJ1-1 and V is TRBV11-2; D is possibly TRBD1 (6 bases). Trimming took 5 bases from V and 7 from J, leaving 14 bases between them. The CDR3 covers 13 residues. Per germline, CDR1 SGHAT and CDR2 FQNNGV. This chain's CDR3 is CASSRRQAGEAFF. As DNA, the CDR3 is TGTGCCAGCAGCCGCCGACAGGCGGGTGAAGCTTTCTTT.

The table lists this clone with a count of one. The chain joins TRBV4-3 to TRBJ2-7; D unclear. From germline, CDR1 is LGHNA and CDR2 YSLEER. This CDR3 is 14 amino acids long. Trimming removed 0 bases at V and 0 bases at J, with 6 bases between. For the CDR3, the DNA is TGCGCCAGCAGCCAAGACACGCGCTCCTACGAGCAGTACTTC. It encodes CASSQDTRSYEQYF.

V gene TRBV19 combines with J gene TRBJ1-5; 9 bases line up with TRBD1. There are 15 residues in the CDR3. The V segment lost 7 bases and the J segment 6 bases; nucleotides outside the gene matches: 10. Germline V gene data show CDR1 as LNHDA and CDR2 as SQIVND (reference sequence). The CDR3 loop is CASTLDRGYGQPQHF. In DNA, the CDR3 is TGTGCCAGTACCCTCGACAGGGGGTATGGTCAGCCCCAGCATTTT.

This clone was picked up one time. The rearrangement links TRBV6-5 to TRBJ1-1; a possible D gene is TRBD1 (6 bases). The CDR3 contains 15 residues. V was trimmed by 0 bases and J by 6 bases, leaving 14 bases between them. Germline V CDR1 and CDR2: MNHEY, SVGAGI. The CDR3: CASSYSIRGRPEAFF. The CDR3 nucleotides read TGTGCCAGCAGTTACTCGATCAGGGGTCGGCCTGAAGCTTTCTTT.

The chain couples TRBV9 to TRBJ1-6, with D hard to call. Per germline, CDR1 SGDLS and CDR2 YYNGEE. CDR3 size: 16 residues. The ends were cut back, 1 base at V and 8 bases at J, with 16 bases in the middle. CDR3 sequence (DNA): TGTGCCAGCAGCGTATTAGACGGACCCTCGGATTCACCCCTCCACTTT. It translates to CASSVLDGPSDSPLHF.

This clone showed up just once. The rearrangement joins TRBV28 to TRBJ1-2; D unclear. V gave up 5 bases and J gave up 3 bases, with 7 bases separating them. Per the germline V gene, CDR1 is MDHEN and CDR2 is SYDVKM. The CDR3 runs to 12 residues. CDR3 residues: CASSPPDYGYTF. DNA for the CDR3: TGTGCCAGCAGTCCTCCTGACTATGGCTACACCTTC.

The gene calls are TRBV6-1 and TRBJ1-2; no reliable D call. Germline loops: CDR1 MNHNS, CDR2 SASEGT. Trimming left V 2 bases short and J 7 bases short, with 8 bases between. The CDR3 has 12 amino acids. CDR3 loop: CASSEYWGGYTF. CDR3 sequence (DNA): TGTGCCAGCAGTGAATATTGGGGTGGCTACACCTTC.

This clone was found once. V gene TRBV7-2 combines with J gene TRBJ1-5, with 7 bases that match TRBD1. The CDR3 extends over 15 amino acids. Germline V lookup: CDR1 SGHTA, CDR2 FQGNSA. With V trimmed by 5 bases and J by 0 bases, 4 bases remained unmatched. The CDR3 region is CASSPGGISNQPQHF. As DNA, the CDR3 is TGTGCCAGCAGCCCAGGGGGTATTAGCAATCAGCCCCAGCATTTT. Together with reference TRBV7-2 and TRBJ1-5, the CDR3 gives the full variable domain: GAGVSQSPSNKVTEKGKDVELRCDPISGHTALYWYRQSLGQGLEFLIYFQGNSAPDKSGLPSDRFSAERTGGSVSTLTIQRTQQEDSAVYLCASSPGGISNQPQHFGDGTRLSIL.

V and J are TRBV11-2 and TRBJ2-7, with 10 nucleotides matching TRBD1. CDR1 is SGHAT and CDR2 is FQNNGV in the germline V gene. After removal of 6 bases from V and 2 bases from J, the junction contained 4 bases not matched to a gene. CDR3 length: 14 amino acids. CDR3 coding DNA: TGTGCCAGCAGTCCTGGGACAGGGGCCTACGAGCAGTACTTC. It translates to CASSPGTGAYEQYF.

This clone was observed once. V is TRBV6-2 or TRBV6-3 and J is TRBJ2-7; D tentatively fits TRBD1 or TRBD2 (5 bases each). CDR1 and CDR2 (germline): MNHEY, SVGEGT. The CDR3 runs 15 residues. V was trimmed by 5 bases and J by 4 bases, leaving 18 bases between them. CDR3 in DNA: TGTGCCAGCAGTCCCGTTATTGGGGACCCATACGAGCAGTACTTC. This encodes CASSPVIGDPYEQYF.

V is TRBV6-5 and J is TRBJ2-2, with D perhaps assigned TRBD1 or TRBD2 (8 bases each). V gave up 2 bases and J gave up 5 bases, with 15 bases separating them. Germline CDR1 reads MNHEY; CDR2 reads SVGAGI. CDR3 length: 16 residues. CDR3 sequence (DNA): TGTGCCAGCAGTTACGGGACAGGCGGGGGGACCGGGGAGCTGTTTTTT. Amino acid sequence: CASSYGTGGGTGELFF.

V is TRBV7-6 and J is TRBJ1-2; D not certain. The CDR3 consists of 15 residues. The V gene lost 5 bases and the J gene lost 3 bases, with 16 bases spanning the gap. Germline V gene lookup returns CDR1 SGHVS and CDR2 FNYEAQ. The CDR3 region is CASSPRENSDYGYTF. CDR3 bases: TGTGCCAGCAGCCCCCGTGAGAATAGTGACTATGGCTACACCTTC.

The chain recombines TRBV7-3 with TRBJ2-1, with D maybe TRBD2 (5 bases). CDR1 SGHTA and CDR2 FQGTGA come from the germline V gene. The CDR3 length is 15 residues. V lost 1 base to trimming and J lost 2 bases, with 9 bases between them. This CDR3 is CASSLMKGAYNEQFF. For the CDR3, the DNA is TGTGCCAGCAGCTTAATGAAGGGAGCCTACAATGAGCAGTTCTTC.

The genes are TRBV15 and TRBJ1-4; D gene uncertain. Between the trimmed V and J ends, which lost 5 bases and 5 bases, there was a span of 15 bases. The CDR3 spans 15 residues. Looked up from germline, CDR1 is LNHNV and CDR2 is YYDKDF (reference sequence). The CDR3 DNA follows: TGTGCCACCAGCCTGAGAGATCGCGGGAATGAAAAACTGTTTTTT. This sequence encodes CATSLRDRGNEKLFF.

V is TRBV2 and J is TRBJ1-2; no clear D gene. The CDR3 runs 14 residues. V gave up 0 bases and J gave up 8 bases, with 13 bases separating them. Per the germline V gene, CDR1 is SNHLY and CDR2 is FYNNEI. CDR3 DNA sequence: TGTGCCAGCAGTGAAGCGCTGGAGGGCTACGGCTACACCTTC. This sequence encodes CASSEALEGYGYTF.

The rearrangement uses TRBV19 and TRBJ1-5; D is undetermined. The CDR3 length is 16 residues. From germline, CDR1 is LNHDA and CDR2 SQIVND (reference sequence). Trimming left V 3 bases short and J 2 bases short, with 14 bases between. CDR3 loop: CASSIYGGTGNQPQHF. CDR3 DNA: TGTGCCAGTAGTATTTACGGAGGCACCGGCAATCAGCCCCAGCATTTT.

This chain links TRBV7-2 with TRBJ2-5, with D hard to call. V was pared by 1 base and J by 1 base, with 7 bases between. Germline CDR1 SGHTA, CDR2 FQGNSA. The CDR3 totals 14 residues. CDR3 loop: CASSLDKAQETQYF. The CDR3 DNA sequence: TGTGCCAGCAGCTTAGACAAGGCCCAAGAGACCCAGTACTTC.

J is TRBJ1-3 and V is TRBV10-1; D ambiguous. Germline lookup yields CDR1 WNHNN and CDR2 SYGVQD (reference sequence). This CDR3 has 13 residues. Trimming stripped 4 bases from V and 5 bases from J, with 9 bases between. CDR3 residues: CASSAGLRNTIYF. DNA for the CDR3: TGCGCCAGCAGTGCCGGTCTGAGAAACACCATATATTTT.

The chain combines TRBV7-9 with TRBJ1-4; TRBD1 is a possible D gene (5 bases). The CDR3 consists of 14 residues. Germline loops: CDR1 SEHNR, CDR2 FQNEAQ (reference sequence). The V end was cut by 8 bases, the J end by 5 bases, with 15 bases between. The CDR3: CASSFGGSNEKLFF. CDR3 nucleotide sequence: TGTGCCAGCTCTTTTGGGGGGAGCAATGAAAAACTGTTTTTT.

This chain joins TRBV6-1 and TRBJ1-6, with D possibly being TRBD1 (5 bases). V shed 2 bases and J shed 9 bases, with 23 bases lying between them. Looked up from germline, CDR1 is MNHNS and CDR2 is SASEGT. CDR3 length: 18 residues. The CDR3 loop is CASSEIIYRQTIPSPLHF. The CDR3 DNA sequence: TGTGCCAGCAGTGAAATAATATATAGACAGACGATCCCTTCACCCCTCCACTTT.

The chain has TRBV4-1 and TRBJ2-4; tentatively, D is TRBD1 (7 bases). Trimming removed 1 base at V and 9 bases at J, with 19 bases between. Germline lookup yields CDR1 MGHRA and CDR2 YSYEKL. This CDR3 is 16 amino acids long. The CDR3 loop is CASSQVLSAQGGIQYF. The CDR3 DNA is TGCGCCAGCAGCCAAGTGTTATCCGCTCAGGGGGGCATTCAGTACTTC.

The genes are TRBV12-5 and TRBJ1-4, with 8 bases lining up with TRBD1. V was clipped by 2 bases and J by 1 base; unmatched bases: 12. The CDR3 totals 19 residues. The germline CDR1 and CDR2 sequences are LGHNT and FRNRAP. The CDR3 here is CASGLTVPARGRTNEKLFF. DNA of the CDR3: TGTGCTAGTGGTTTGACCGTACCGGCCAGGGGGCGAACTAATGAAAAACTGTTTTTT.

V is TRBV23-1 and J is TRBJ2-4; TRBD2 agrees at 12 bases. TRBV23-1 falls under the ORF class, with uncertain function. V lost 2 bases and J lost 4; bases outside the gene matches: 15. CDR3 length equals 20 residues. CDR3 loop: CASSQVLLAGGPSQKNIQYF. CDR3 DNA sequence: TGCGCCAGCAGTCAAGTCCTACTAGCGGGGGGCCCATCGCAGAAAAACATTCAGTACTTC.